This is a list of T cell receptor beta chains from one sample in a study of blood T cell repertoires in COVID-19. Data came from immunoSEQ multiplex PCR; TCRdb stores just in-frame clones and leaves some out. The data hold 80,000 to 100,000 clones, with 75% to 90% observed a single time. Sequenced input: peripheral blood. These receptors were collected from a woman in her 70s with acute or convalescent COVID-19. Each CDR3 is given with its conserved first and last residue. The D gene is left open where the match is weak. Size is omitted from some rows. Given values are once, few, many or a class for expanded clones.

v_gene	j_gene	abundance	d_gene	CDR3aa	CDR3nt
TRBV11-3	TRBJ2-2	.	.	CASARGPGTGELFF	TGTGCCAGCGCTAGGGGTCCTGGCACCGGGGAGCTGTTTTTT
TRBV2	TRBJ1-6	once	TRBD1	CASNAGTGGSPLHF	TGTGCCAGCAACGCCGGGACAGGGGGCTCACCCCTCCACTTT
TRBV7-2	TRBJ2-5	.	.	CASSPLETQYF	TGTGCCAGCAGCCCATTGGAGACCCAGTACTTC
TRBV11-2	TRBJ2-4	few	TRBD1	CASSLGGQPHDLAKNIQYF	TGTGCCAGCAGCTTAGGGGGACAGCCACATGACCTAGCCAAAAACATTCAGTACTTC
TRBV11-2	TRBJ1-1	.	.	CASSLVRIRDLSEAFF	TGTGCCAGCAGCTTAGTTCGAATCAGGGATTTGTCTGAAGCTTTCTTT
TRBV4-2	TRBJ2-5	.	TRBD2	CASSQEPWTSGGETQYF	TGTGCCAGCAGCCAAGAACCCTGGACTAGCGGGGGGGAGACCCAGTACTTC
TRBV4-1	TRBJ2-7	.	.	CASSQDSVYEQYF	TGCGCCAGCAGCCAAGATTCCGTCTACGAGCAGTACTTC
TRBV19	TRBJ1-2	once	TRBD1	CASSQRQGVNYGYTF	TGTGCCAGTAGCCAAAGACAGGGGGTTAACTATGGCTACACCTTC
TRBV10-3	TRBJ1-3	.	.	CAISPSGISGNTIYF	TGTGCCATCAGTCCTTCAGGGATCTCTGGAAACACCATATATTTT
TRBV6-1	TRBJ2-1	.	.	CASSEHLGQDYNEQFF	TGTGCCAGCAGTGAACATCTGGGGCAGGACTACAATGAGCAGTTCTTC
TRBV5-1	TRBJ2-3	.	.	CASSLGLQGRTDTQYF	TGCGCCAGCAGCTTGGGTCTGCAGGGCCGCACAGATACGCAGTATTTT
TRBV27	TRBJ2-1	.	TRBD2	CASSLTGERTSGRYPNEQFF	TGTGCCAGCAGTTTAACCGGGGAGAGGACTAGCGGGAGGTACCCCAATGAGCAGTTCTTC
TRBV10-2	TRBJ1-5	.	TRBD1	CASSESRQGAFNQPQHF	TGCGCCAGCAGTGAGTCGAGACAGGGGGCGTTCAATCAGCCCCAGCATTTT
TRBV5-6	TRBJ1-2	few	.	CASSFEGPRGGYTF	TGTGCCAGCAGCTTCGAAGGTCCCCGGGGTGGCTACACCTTC
TRBV6-5	TRBJ2-7	.	.	CASSKTLIPPYEQYF	TGTGCCAGCAGTAAGACTCTTATACCCCCCTACGAGCAGTACTTC
TRBV4-3	TRBJ1-1	.	.	CASSQYLAQGRVWGTEAFF	TGCGCCAGCAGCCAATATTTGGCGCAGGGGCGGGTTTGGGGCACTGAAGCTTTCTTT
TRBV5-1	TRBJ1-1	.	.	CASSFAVGGTEAFF	TGCGCCAGCAGCTTCGCCGTGGGGGGCACTGAAGCTTTCTTT
TRBV9	TRBJ2-1	.	.	CASSAGDLDGDEQFF	TGTGCCAGCAGCGCAGGGGACCTCGACGGGGATGAGCAGTTCTTC
TRBV9	TRBJ1-2	few	TRBD1	CASSSTGEGYTF	TGTGCCAGCAGCTCAACAGGGGAAGGCTACACCTTC
TRBV2	TRBJ1-4	.	.	CASRVSGTLHEKLFF	TGTGCCAGCAGAGTATCCGGGACACTTCATGAAAAACTGTTTTTT
TRBV7-9	TRBJ2-1	few	TRBD1	CASSLPGTVSHEQFF	TGTGCCAGCAGCTTACCCGGGACAGTAAGTCATGAGCAGTTCTTC
TRBV27	TRBJ2-7	.	.	CASSFTGYEQYF	TGTGCCAGCAGTTTCACGGGCTACGAGCAGTACTTC
TRBV4-3	TRBJ1-2	.	.	CASSQDPSGNYGYTF	TGCGCCAGCAGCCAAGATCCTTCCGGTAACTATGGCTACACCTTC
TRBV19	TRBJ2-7	.	TRBD2	CASSPWSGDGYYEQYF	TGTGCCAGTAGTCCCTGGAGCGGGGACGGGTACTACGAGCAGTACTTC
TRBV6-2/TRBV6-3	TRBJ1-2	.	.	CASSTGNYGYTF	TGTGCCAGCAGTACAGGGAACTATGGCTACACCTTC
TRBV20-1	TRBJ2-7	.	.	CSALRSYEQYF	TGCAGTGCTCTTCGGTCCTACGAGCAGTACTTC
TRBV28	TRBJ1-1	.	.	CASSLMGGWENTEAFF	TGTGCCAGCAGTTTGATGGGGGGTTGGGAGAACACTGAAGCTTTCTTT